These 3 T cell receptor beta chains share one sample of origin, sequenced in a study of neoadjuvant anti-PD-1 for oral cavity cancer. Assay used: immunoSEQ multiplex PCR; TCRdb lists only in-frame clones, some missing. This table has around 17,000 clones, approximately 60% appearing once. The sequencing used PBMCs, collected before nivolumab (anti-PD-1) treatment. The source of these receptors is a person aged 40 to 85 with oral cavity squamous cell carcinoma.

The V call is TRBV30, the J call TRBJ1-5; D uncertain. V lost 3 bases, J lost 7 bases, and 16 bases lay in between. Germline loops: CDR1 GTSNPN, CDR2 SVGIG (reference sequence). This CDR3 spans 14 amino acids. This chain's CDR3 is CAWSWQHQGQPQHF. The DNA of the CDR3 is TGTGCCTGGAGCTGGCAGCACCAAGGGCAGCCCCAGCATTTT.

The V and J genes are TRBV29-1 and TRBJ2-1, with 10 bases fitting TRBD2. The CDR3 consists of 16 residues. Trimming took 7 bases from V and 2 from J; bases not matched to a gene: 11. Per the germline V gene, CDR1 is SQVTM and CDR2 is ANQGSEA. The CDR3 DNA follows: TGCAGCGCTGAGACTAGCGGGCGCCGCACCTACAATGAGCAGTTCTTC. This gives the protein CSAETSGRRTYNEQFF.

The V call is TRBV2, the J call TRBJ1-5; no clear D gene. The CDR3 is made up of 16 amino acids. V was trimmed by 1 base and J by 2 bases, leaving 12 bases between them. Germline CDR1 reads SNHLY; CDR2 reads FYNNEI. In DNA, the CDR3 is TGTGCCAGCAGTGAAGAGTCATATGGGGGCAATCAGCCCCAGCATTTT. Translation gives CASSEESYGGNQPQHF.